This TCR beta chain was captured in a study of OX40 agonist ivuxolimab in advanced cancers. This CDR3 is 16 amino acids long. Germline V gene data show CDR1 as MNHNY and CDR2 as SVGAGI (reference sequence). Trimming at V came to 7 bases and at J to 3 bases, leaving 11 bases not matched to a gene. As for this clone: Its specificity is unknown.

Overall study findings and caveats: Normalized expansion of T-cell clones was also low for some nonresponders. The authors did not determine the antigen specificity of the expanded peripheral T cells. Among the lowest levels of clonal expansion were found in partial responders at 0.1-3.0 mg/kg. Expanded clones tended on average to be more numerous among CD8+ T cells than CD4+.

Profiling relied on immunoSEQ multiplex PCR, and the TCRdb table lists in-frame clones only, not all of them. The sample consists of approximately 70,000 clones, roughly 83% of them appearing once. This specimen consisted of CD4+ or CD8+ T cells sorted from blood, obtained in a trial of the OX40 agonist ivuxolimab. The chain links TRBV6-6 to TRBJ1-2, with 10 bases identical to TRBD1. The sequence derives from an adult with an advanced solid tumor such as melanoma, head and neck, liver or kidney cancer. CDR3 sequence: CASTTLSTGGYYGYTF. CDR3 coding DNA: TGTGCCAGCACCACTCTTTCGACAGGGGGCTACTATGGCTACACCTTC.